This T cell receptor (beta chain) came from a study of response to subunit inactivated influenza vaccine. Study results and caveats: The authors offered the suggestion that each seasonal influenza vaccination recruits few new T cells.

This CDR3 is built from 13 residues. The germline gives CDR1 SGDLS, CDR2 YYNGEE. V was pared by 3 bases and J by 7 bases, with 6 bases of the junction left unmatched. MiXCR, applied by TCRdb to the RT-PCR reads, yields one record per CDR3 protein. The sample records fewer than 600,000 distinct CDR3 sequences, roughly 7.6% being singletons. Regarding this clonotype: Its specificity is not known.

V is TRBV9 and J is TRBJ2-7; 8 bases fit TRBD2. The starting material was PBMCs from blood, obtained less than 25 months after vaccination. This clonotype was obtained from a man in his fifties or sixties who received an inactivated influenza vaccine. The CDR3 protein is CASSESPGGEQYF. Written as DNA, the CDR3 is TGTGCCAGCAGCGAATCCCCGGGGGGGGAGCAGTACTTC. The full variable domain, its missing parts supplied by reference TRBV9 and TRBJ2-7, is DSGVTQTPKHLITATGQRVTLRCSPRSGDLSVYWYQQSLDQGLQFLIQYYNGEERAKGNILERFSAQQFPDLHSELNLSSLELGDSALYFCASSESPGGEQYFGPGTRLTVT.